Below are 24 T cell receptor beta chains sequenced from a single sample in a study of T cells in localized non-small cell lung cancer. The assay was immunoSEQ multiplex PCR, and TCRdb's table has in-frame clones only and misses some. Among roughly 53,000 clones listed, 65% to 85% were seen once. The sequences come from peripheral blood mononuclear cells, collected before any cancer treatment. These receptors all stem from a man between 35 and 75 years old with stage III lung adenocarcinoma.

The J gene is TRBJ2-1, the V gene TRBV5-6, with D perhaps TRBD1 (5 bases). V dropped 4 bases and J dropped 11 bases, with 13 bases sitting between them. CDR1 and CDR2 (germline): SGHDT, YYEEEE. The CDR3 covers 12 residues. In DNA, the CDR3 is TGTGCCAGCAGCGAGCAGGGCCGCCAGCAGTTCTTC. Translating it yields CASSEQGRQQFF.

The chain joins TRBV5-6 to TRBJ1-3, with TRBD1 as a possible D gene (6 bases). Germline CDR1 is SGHDT and CDR2 is YYEEEE. The CDR3 runs 15 residues. V lost 2 bases and J 2 bases, leaving 11 bases between the germline ends. CDR3 nucleotides: TGTGCCAGCAGCTTACCAGGGGAGGCTGGAAACACCATATATTTT. It translates to CASSLPGEAGNTIYF. Using reference TRBV5-6 and TRBJ1-3 for the parts outside the CDR3, the full variable domain is DAGVTQSPTHLIKTRGQQVTLRCSPKSGHDTVSWYQQALGQGPQFIFQYYEEEERQRGNFPDRFSGHQFPNYSSELNVNALLLGDSALYLCASSLPGEAGNTIYFGEGSWLTVV.

The gene calls are TRBV9 and TRBJ1-2; TRBD1 might be the D (6 bases). V was clipped by 0 bases and J by 4 bases, with 10 bases between them. The germline V gene has CDR1 SGDLS and CDR2 YYNGEE. The CDR3 spans 14 residues. CDR3 region: CASSVGDIAYGYTF. For the CDR3, the DNA is TGTGCCAGCAGCGTAGGGGACATAGCCTATGGCTACACCTTC.

This clone was recorded once. The chain combines TRBV2 with TRBJ1-5; D not resolved. V lost 1 base, J lost 4 bases, and 5 bases lay in between. CDR3 size: 13 residues. Germline-derived CDR1 and CDR2 are SNHLY and FYNNEI. In DNA form, the CDR3 reads TGTGCCAGCAGTGAAGAGGTTAATCAGCCCCAGCATTTT. Its protein is CASSEEVNQPQHF.

The chain carries TRBV7-2 and TRBJ2-1, with 13 positions matching TRBD2. Trimming removed 4 bases from V and 15 bases from J; junction bases left unmatched: 12. CDR1 and CDR2 from the germline V gene are SGHTA and FQGNSA. The CDR3 sequence is 15 residues long. The CDR3 DNA sequence: TGTGCCAGCAGCTCTACCCCGGGACTAGCGGGAAACCGGTTCTTC. It translates to CASSSTPGLAGNRFF.

This clone was counted a few times. The V and J genes are TRBV11-2 and TRBJ1-1; D is ambiguous. The CDR3 runs to 14 residues. CDR1 and CDR2 from the germline V gene are SGHAT and FQNNGV. Trimming shortened V by 5 bases and J by 1 base, and 11 bases separated the two germline ends. CDR3 nucleotide sequence: TGTGCCAGCAGCGCCGCGTTGGGGAACACTGAAGCTTTCTTT. This gives the protein CASSAALGNTEAFF.

The chain carries TRBV7-2 and TRBJ2-1; TRBD2 matches at 11 bases. Germline values: CDR1 SGHTA, CDR2 FQGNSA. The length of the CDR3 is 15 residues. V shed 1 base, J shed 6 bases, and the junction held 2 bases outside the gene matches. CDR3 sequence (DNA): TGTGCCAGCAGCTTAGTAGCGGGGGGGATCAATGAGCAGTTCTTC. Residues: CASSLVAGGINEQFF. The full variable domain, its missing parts supplied by reference TRBV7-2 and TRBJ2-1, is GAGVSQSPSNKVTEKGKDVELRCDPISGHTALYWYRQSLGQGLEFLIYFQGNSAPDKSGLPSDRFSAERTGGSVSTLTIQRTQQEDSAVYLCASSLVAGGINEQFFGPGTRLTVL.

The CDR3 DNA follows: TGTGCCAGCCGGTCGGCGGGGGGCGGGGAGACCCAGTACTTC. This encodes CASRSAGGGETQYF. The chain combines TRBV7-9 with TRBJ2-5; 8 nucleotides align to TRBD2. In germline, CDR1 is SEHNR, CDR2 FQNEAQ (reference sequence). The J segment lost 5 bases and the V segment lost 8 bases, leaving 10 bases of the junction unmatched. The CDR3 consists of 14 residues.

V usage is TRBV5-4 and J usage is TRBJ2-7; 7 bases align to TRBD1. The V segment lost 4 bases and the J segment 4 bases; nucleotides outside the gene matches: 8. Germline V gene sequence: CDR1 SGHNT, CDR2 YYREEE (reference sequence). The CDR3 extends over 14 amino acids. The CDR3 protein is CASSPSGTAYEQYF. The CDR3 coding sequence is TGTGCCAGCAGCCCCTCCGGGACAGCTTACGAGCAGTACTTC.

This clone is classed as medium-sized. The chain combines TRBV27 with TRBJ2-3, with D hard to call. CDR1 is MNHEY, CDR2 SMNVEV, per germline (reference sequence). CDR3 size: 13 residues. V gave up 5 bases and J gave up 0 bases, with 6 bases separating them. In nucleotides, the CDR3 is TGTGCCAGCAGTCTTACTAGCACAGATACGCAGTATTTT. This gives the protein CASSLTSTDTQYF.

This sequence joins TRBV30 and TRBJ1-4; 12 bases agree with TRBD1. Germline V gene data show CDR1 as GTSNPN and CDR2 as SVGIG (reference sequence). This CDR3 has 17 amino acids. Trimming took 0 bases from V and 8 from J; bases not matched to a gene: 10. The CDR3 loop is CAWSVGTGGPRGEKLFF. DNA for the CDR3: TGTGCCTGGAGTGTGGGGACAGGGGGCCCCCGAGGAGAAAAACTGTTTTTT.

The J gene is TRBJ2-7, the V gene TRBV7-9, with TRBD1 identical over 9 bases. This CDR3 has 14 amino acids. Per the germline V gene, CDR1 is SEHNR and CDR2 is FQNEAQ (reference sequence). The trim removed 5 bases at V and 4 bases at J, leaving 6 bases unmatched. CDR3 sequence reads: CASSASGQGYEQYF. Written as DNA, the CDR3 is TGTGCCAGCAGCGCCTCGGGACAGGGATACGAGCAGTACTTC.

The V gene is TRBV5-6, the J gene TRBJ2-3; 10 bases align to TRBD2. The length of the CDR3 is 18 residues. V shed 0 bases, J shed 0 bases, and the junction held 7 bases outside the gene matches. Germline assignment: CDR1 SGHDT and CDR2 YYEEEE. DNA for the CDR3: TGTGCCAGCAGCTTGGCTAGCGGGGGATGGCCCAGCACAGATACGCAGTATTTT. Translated: CASSLASGGWPSTDTQYF.

V is TRBV28 and J is TRBJ1-2; 7 nucleotides line up with TRBD1. Germline CDR1 is MDHEN and CDR2 is SYDVKM. Trimming cost V 5 bases and J 5 bases; bases outside gene matches: 5. The CDR3 is 13 residues long. CDR3 DNA sequence: TGTGCCAGCAGTCTTGGGACAGCTTATGGCTACACCTTC. Protein sequence: CASSLGTAYGYTF.

This sequence joins TRBV29-1 and TRBJ1-5, with 7 nucleotides matching TRBD1. J was trimmed by 7 bases and V by 1 base; bases with no gene match: 4. Germline V gene data show CDR1 as SQVTM and CDR2 as ANQGSEA. The CDR3 consists of 13 residues. The CDR3 here is CSVEGQGGQPQHF. In DNA, the CDR3 is TGCAGCGTTGAAGGACAGGGAGGGCAGCCCCAGCATTTT.

The chain recombines TRBV5-1 with TRBJ2-3; 10 nucleotides agree with TRBD1. The CDR3 sequence is 16 residues long. CDR1 and CDR2 (germline): SGHRS, YFSETQ. The trim removed 0 bases at V and 5 bases at J, leaving 6 bases unmatched. This CDR3 reads CASSLAGGTGEDTQYF. The CDR3, as DNA: TGCGCCAGCAGCTTGGCCGGCGGGACAGGGGAAGATACGCAGTATTTT. Drawing the rest from reference TRBV5-1 and TRBJ2-3, the complete variable domain is KAGVTQTPRYLIKTRGQQVTLSCSPISGHRSVSWYQQTPGQGLQFLFEYFSETQRNKGNFPGRFSGRQFSNSRSEMNVSTLELGDSALYLCASSLAGGTGEDTQYFGPGTRLTVL.

This chain connects TRBV30 to TRBJ1-2; D perhaps matches TRBD1 (5 bases). The length of the CDR3 is 15 residues. Germline lookup yields CDR1 GTSNPN and CDR2 SVGIG (reference sequence). The V end lost 8 bases, the J end lost 6 bases, and 25 bases lay between the germline ends. The CDR3 nucleotides are TGTGCCCTAGGGGCCAGGGATGGTGAGGAGAATGGCTACACCTTC. It yields the protein CALGARDGEENGYTF.

This clone has just a few counts. The chain has TRBV9 and TRBJ2-2; unclear D gene. CDR1 and CDR2 (germline): SGDLS, YYNGEE. Trimming pared 1 base from V and 2 bases from J, leaving 6 bases between. CDR3 length: 14 amino acids. The CDR3 loop reads CASSVQPNTGELFF. The CDR3 region has the DNA TGTGCCAGCAGCGTACAACCTAACACCGGGGAGCTGTTTTTT.

This sequence joins TRBV7-6 and TRBJ1-1, with D possibly TRBD1 on 5 matching bases. The CDR3 has 13 residues. In germline, CDR1 is SGHVS, CDR2 FNYEAQ. Trimming removed 5 bases at V and 7 bases at J, with 14 bases between. The CDR3 protein is CASSPQRGVEAFF. The CDR3 DNA reads as TGTGCCAGCAGCCCCCAGCGGGGGGTTGAAGCTTTCTTT. The full variable domain, its missing parts supplied by reference TRBV7-6 and TRBJ1-1, is GAGVSQSPRYKVTKRGQDVALRCDPISGHVSLYWYRQALGQGPEFLTYFNYEAQQDKSGLPNDRFSAERPEGSISTLTIQRTEQRDSAMYRCASSPQRGVEAFFGQGTRLTVV.

This chain joins TRBV4-2 and TRBJ2-3; weak D call: TRBD2 (5 bases). The V end lost 0 bases, the J end lost 1 base, and 5 bases lay between the germline ends. The CDR3 loop spans 14 amino acids. Germline loops: CDR1 LGHNA, CDR2 YNFKEQ. The CDR3: CASSQERGTDTQYF. The DNA for the CDR3 is TGTGCCAGCAGCCAAGAGCGGGGCACAGATACGCAGTATTTT.

This rearrangement joins TRBV29-1 to TRBJ2-5, with D perhaps TRBD2 (5 bases). The CDR3 runs to 14 residues. Germline V lookup: CDR1 SQVTM, CDR2 ANQGSEA. V lost 8 bases to trimming and J lost 0 bases, with 16 bases between them. CDR3 nucleotide sequence: TGCAGCCACACCCCCGGGGATAACCAAGAGACCCAGTACTTC. This gives the protein CSHTPGDNQETQYF. The whole variable domain, remainder taken from reference TRBV29-1 and TRBJ2-5, is SAVISQKPSRDICQRGTSLTIQCQVDSQVTMMFWYRQQPGQSLTLIATANQGSEATYESGFVIDKFPISRPNLTFSTLTVSNMSPEDSSIYLCSHTPGDNQETQYFGPGTRLLVL.

Only one count was recorded for this clone. The chain combines TRBV27 with TRBJ1-5, with TRBD1 as a possible D gene (5 bases). The V gene's germline CDR1 is MNHEY and CDR2 SMNVEV (reference sequence). Trimming pared 6 bases from V and 5 bases from J, leaving 11 bases between. The CDR3 is 13 residues long. In DNA form, the CDR3 reads TGTGCCAGCAGCGCAAGAGGGGATCAGCCCCAGCATTTT. Its translation is CASSARGDQPQHF.

This clone was observed a few times. The rearrangement links TRBV11-2 to TRBJ2-1, with TRBD2 matching over 8 bases. J was trimmed by 2 bases and V by 3 bases; bases with no gene match: 3. Germline assignment: CDR1 SGHAT and CDR2 FQNNGV. The CDR3 sequence is 15 residues long. The CDR3 coding sequence is TGTGCCAGCAGCTTGGGTAGCGGGGCCTACAATGAGCAGTTCTTC. Translation gives CASSLGSGAYNEQFF.

The V and J genes are TRBV29-1 and TRBJ1-3; no clear D. Trimming took 5 bases from V and 4 from J, leaving 9 bases between them. The CDR3 extends over 12 amino acids. The V gene's germline CDR1 is SQVTM and CDR2 ANQGSEA. CDR3 loop: CSVRPPGNTIYF. The CDR3 DNA sequence: TGCAGCGTTCGACCACCCGGAAACACCATATATTTT.